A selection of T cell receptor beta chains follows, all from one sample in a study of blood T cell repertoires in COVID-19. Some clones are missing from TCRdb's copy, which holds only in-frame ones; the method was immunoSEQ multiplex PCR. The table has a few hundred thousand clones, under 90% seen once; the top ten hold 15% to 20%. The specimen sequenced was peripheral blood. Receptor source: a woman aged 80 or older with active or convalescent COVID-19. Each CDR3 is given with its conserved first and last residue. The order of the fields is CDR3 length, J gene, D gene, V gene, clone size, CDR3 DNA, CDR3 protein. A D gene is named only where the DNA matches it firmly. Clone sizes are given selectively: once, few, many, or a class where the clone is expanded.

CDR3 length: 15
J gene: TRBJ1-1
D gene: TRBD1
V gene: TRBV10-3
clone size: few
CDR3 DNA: TGTGCCATCAGTGGAATAACAGGGGGCTACGGTGAAGCTTTCTTT
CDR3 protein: CAISGITGGYGEAFF

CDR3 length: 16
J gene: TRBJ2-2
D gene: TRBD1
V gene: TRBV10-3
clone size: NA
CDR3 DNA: TGTGCCATCAGTGGGGGACAGACCACGAACACCGGGGAGCTGTTTTTT
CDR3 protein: CAISGGQTTNTGELFF

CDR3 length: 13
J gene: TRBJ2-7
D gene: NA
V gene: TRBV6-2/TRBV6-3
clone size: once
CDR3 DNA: TGTGCCAGCAGTTATTTGGCGGCTGCGGAGCAGTACTTC
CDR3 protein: CASSYLAAAEQYF

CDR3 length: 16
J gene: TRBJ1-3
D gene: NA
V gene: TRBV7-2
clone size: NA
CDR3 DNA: TGTGCCAGCAGCTTAAACCCCGCAGGTACTGGAAACACCATATATTTT
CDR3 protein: CASSLNPAGTGNTIYF

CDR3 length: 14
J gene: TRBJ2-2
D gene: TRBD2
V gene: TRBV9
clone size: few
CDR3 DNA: TGTGCCAGCAGCGCGGGACTAGTGGTCGGGGAGCTGTTTTTT
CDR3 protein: CASSAGLVVGELFF

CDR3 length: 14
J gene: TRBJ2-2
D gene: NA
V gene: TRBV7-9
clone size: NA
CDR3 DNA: TGTGCCAGCAGCCGAACAGGGCGTACCGGGGAGCTGTTTTTT
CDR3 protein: CASSRTGRTGELFF

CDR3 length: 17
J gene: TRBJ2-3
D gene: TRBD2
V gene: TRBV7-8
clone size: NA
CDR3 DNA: TGTGCCAGCAGCTTAGCGCCGGGCCTAGCGGGGTTAAGTACGCAGTATTTT
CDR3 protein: CASSLAPGLAGLSTQYF

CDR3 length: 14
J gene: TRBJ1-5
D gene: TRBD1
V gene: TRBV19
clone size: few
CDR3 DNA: TGTGCCAGTAGTAAACCAGGGGGCGGCGGGGCCCAGCATTTT
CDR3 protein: CASSKPGGGGAQHF

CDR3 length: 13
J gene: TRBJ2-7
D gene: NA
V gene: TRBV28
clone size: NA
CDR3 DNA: TGTGCCACCAAAGGGACATACTCCTACGAGCAGTACTTC
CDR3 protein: CATKGTYSYEQYF

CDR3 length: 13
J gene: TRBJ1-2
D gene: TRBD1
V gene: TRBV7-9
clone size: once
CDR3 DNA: TGTGCCAGCAGCCGGACAGGGTTTACTGGCTACACCTTC
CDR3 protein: CASSRTGFTGYTF

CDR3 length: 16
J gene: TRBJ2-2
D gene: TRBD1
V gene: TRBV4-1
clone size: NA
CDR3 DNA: TGCGCCAGCAGCCAAGATAAGACAGGGTTCACCGGGGAGCTGTTTTTT
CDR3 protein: CASSQDKTGFTGELFF

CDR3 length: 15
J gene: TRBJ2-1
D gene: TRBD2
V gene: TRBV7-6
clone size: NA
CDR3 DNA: TGTGCCAGCAGCACGACTAGCGGGAGGGGGAATGAGCAGTTCTTC
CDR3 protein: CASSTTSGRGNEQFF

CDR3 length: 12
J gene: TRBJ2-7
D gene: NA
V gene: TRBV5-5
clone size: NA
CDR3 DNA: TGTGCCAGCAGCTGGGGGCGGATCGAGCAGTACTTC
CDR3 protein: CASSWGRIEQYF

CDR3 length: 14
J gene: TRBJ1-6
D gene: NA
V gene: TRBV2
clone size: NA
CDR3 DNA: TGTGCCAGCAGTGAAAGAACAGGGACTTCACCCCTCCACTTT
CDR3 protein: CASSERTGTSPLHF

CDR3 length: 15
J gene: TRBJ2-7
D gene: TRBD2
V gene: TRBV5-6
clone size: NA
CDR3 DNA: TGTGCCAGCAGCTCTCTTCAGGGACTAGCGGCCGAGCAGTACTTC
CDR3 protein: CASSSLQGLAAEQYF

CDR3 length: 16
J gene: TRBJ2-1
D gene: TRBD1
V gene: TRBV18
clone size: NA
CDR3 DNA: TGTGCCAGCTCACCAAGGACAGGGCAAGGCTACAATGAGCAGTTCTTC
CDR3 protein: CASSPRTGQGYNEQFF

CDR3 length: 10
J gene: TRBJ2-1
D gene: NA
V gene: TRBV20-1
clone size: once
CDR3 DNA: TGCAGTGCTAGCATTAATGAGCAGTTCTTC
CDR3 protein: CSASINEQFF

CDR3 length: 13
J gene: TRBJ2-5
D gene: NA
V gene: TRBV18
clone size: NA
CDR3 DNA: TGTGCCAGCTCACCTAGAAACCAAGAGACCCAGTACTTC
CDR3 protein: CASSPRNQETQYF

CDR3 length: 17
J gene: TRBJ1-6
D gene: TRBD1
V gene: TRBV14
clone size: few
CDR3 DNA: TGTGCCAGCAGCCAAAGGGCTCGACAGGGGACACATTCACCCCTCCACTTT
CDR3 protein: CASSQRARQGTHSPLHF

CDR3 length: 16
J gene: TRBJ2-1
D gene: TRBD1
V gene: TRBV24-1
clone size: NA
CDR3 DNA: TGTGCCACCAGTGACCCGCGACAGGGGGGGGCCAATGAGCAGTTCTTC
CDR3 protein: CATSDPRQGGANEQFF

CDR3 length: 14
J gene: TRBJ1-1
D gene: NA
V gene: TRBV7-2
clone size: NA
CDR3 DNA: TGTGCCAGCAGCCGTGCGGGGGGGACTACTGAAGCTTTCTTT
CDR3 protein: CASSRAGGTTEAFF

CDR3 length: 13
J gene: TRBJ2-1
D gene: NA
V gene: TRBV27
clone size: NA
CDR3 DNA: TGTGCCAGCAGTTTAAATGGACAGCTAAAGCAGTTCTTC
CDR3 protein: CASSLNGQLKQFF

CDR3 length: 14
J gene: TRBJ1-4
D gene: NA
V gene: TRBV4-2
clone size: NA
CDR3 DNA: TGTGCCAGCCACGGTCACGTTGGTAATGAAAAACTGTTTTTT
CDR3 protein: CASHGHVGNEKLFF

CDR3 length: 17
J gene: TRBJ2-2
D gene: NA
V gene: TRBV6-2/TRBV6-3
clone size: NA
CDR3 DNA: TGTGCCAGCAGTTCCCTCCTCGGGGGAGCGAACACCGGGGAGCTGTTTTTT
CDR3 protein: CASSSLLGGANTGELFF

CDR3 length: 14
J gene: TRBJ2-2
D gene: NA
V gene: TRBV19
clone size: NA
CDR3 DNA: TGTGCCAGTAGTCGAGTCCGGGGGACCGGGGAGCTGTTTTTT
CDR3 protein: CASSRVRGTGELFF

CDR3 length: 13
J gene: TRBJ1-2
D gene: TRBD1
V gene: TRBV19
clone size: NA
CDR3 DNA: TGTGCCAGGGAAGGACAGGGCCCCTATGGCTACACCTTC
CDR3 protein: CAREGQGPYGYTF

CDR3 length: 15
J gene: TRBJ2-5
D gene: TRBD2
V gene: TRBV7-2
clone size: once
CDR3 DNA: TGTGCCAGCAGCTTAAGCGGGAGGGCCGGGGAGACCCAGTACTTC
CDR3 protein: CASSLSGRAGETQYF

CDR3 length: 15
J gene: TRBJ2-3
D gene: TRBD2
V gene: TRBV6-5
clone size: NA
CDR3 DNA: TGTGCCAGCAGTAGAGATAGCGGGGGGCTTGGTACGCAGTATTTT
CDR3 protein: CASSRDSGGLGTQYF

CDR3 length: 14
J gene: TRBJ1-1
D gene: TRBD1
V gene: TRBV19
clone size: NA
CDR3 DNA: TGTGCCATTCGACCGACAGGGTCGGGTACTGAAGCTTTCTTT
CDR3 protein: CAIRPTGSGTEAFF

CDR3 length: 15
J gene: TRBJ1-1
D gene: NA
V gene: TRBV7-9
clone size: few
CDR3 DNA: TGTGCCAGCAGCTCCACAGGGTCGGTGAACACTGAAGCTTTCTTT
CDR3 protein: CASSSTGSVNTEAFF

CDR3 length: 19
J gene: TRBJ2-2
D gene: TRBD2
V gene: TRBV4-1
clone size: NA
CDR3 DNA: TGCGCCAGCAGCCAAGAGCCGGCTAGCGGGAGAGCGACCACCGGGGAGCTGTTTTTT
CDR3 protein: CASSQEPASGRATTGELFF

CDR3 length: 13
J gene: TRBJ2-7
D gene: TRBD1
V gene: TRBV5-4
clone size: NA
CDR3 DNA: TGTGCCAGCAGCCTGATACAGGGGAACGAGCAGTACTTC
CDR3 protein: CASSLIQGNEQYF

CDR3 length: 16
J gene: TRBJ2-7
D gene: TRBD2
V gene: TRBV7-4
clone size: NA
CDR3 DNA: TGTGCCAGCAGCTTAGGGTGGGCTAGCGGGGGCTACGAGCAGTACTTC
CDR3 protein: CASSLGWASGGYEQYF

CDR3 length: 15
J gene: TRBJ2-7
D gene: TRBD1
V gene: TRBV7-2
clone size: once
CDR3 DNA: TGTGCCAGCAGCTTAGCGGGACAGCTCTTCGTCGAGCAGTACTTC
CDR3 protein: CASSLAGQLFVEQYF

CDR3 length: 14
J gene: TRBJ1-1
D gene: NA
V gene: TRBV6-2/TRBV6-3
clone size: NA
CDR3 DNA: TGTGCCAGCAGTTATGGGGCAGCAAACACTGAAGCTTTCTTT
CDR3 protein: CASSYGAANTEAFF

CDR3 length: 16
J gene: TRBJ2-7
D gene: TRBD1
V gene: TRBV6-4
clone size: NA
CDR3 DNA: TGTGCCAGCAGTGTCCCCGGGACAGTAAAGACCTACGAGCAGTACTTC
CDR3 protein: CASSVPGTVKTYEQYF

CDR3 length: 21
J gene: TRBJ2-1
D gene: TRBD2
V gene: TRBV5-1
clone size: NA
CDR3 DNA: TGCGCCAGCAGCTGGGGAAGTCGGGGGACTAGCGGACCTAGCTCCTACAATGAGCAGTTCTTC
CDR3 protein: CASSWGSRGTSGPSSYNEQFF

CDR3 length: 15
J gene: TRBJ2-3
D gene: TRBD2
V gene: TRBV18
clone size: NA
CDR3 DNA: TGTGCCAGCTTACCCAGCGGGGATCGGACAGATACGCAGTATTTT
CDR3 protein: CASLPSGDRTDTQYF

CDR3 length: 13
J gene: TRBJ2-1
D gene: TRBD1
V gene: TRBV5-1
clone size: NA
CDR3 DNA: TGCGCCAGCACCACAGGGGTTTTCGATGAGCAGTTCTTC
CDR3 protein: CASTTGVFDEQFF

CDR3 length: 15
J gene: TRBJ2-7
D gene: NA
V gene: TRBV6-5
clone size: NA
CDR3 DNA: TGTGCCAGCAGTCCCCGGGGGAGAGGGACCTACGAGCAGTACTTC
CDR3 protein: CASSPRGRGTYEQYF